These 15 T cell receptor beta chains share one sample of origin, sequenced in a study of T cell responses to AZD1222 COVID-19 vaccine. Method: immunoSEQ multiplex PCR; TCRdb's copy keeps in-frame clones and lacks some. The sample includes 80,000 to 100,000 clones, about 83% of them seen just once. The sequencing used peripheral blood, collected 28 days after the second AZD1222 dose. These receptors all stem from an adult who received the AZD1222 COVID-19 vaccine.

V is TRBV7-9 and J is TRBJ1-1; maybe TRBD1 (5 bases). V lost 5 bases to trimming and J lost 8 bases, with 15 bases between them. Germline lookup yields CDR1 SEHNR and CDR2 FQNEAQ (reference sequence). This CDR3 contains 13 residues. CDR3 in DNA: TGTGCCAGCAGCCTCCAAATCAGACAGGAAGCTTTCTTT. Its protein product is CASSLQIRQEAFF.

V gene TRBV5-6 combines with J gene TRBJ1-1; the D is unclear. Germline lookup yields CDR1 SGHDT and CDR2 YYEEEE. This CDR3 is 13 amino acids long. V lost 4 bases, J lost 0 bases, and 7 bases lay in between. CDR3 amino acids: CASSITLNTEAFF. The CDR3 DNA reads TGTGCCAGCAGCATCACACTGAACACTGAAGCTTTCTTT.

The rearrangement joins TRBV7-2 to TRBJ1-2; possible D gene TRBD1, 6 bases. In germline, CDR1 is SGHTA, CDR2 FQGNSA. CDR3 length equals 12 residues. V was trimmed by 5 bases and J by 11 bases, leaving 15 bases between them. DNA for the CDR3: TGTGCCAGCAGCGCGACAGGTTTCGAATACACCTTC. Translated: CASSATGFEYTF.

This chain uses TRBV3-1 (or the pseudogene TRBV3-2) with TRBJ1-2; tentative D call: TRBD1 (5 bases). Trimming stripped 2 bases from V and 4 bases from J, with 8 bases between. Looked up from germline, CDR1 is LGHDT and CDR2 is YNNKEL (reference sequence). The CDR3 is 13 amino acids. This chain's CDR3 is CASSQLQGYGYTF. Here the CDR3 DNA reads TGTGCCAGCAGCCAATTGCAGGGCTATGGCTACACCTTC.

The rearrangement links TRBV9 to TRBJ1-1, with D maybe TRBD1 (5 bases). Germline CDR1 is SGDLS and CDR2 is YYNGEE. Trimming took 0 bases from V and 11 from J, leaving 11 bases between them. The CDR3 consists of 12 residues. For the CDR3, the DNA is TGTGCCAGCAGCGTAGGGGAGGGGACGGCTTTCTTT. Amino acids: CASSVGEGTAFF. Filled out from reference TRBV9 and TRBJ1-1, the complete variable domain reads DSGVTQTPKHLITATGQRVTLRCSPRSGDLSVYWYQQSLDQGLQFLIQYYNGEERAKGNILERFSAQQFPDLHSELNLSSLELGDSALYFCASSVGEGTAFFGQGTRLTVV.

V and J are TRBV4-1 and TRBJ1-4; TRBD1 aligns across 9 bases. Losses at the gene ends were 0 bases for V and 8 bases for J; bases not matched to a gene: 10. CDR3 length equals 17 residues. Germline CDR1 and CDR2: MGHRA and YSYEKL. The CDR3 spells CASSQEILGQGQEKLFF. The CDR3 DNA sequence: TGCGCCAGCAGCCAAGAGATCTTGGGACAGGGTCAGGAAAAACTGTTTTTT.

The gene calls are TRBV5-4 and TRBJ1-1; no reliable D call. CDR1 and CDR2 (germline): SGHNT, YYREEE (reference sequence). V was cut by 4 bases and J by 5 bases, with 21 bases left in between. CDR3 length: 16 amino acids. CDR3 in DNA: TGTGCCAGCAGCCCCCTGGGCTGGGCTGTGGGGACTGAAGCTTTCTTT. This encodes CASSPLGWAVGTEAFF.

This chain connects TRBV10-3 to TRBJ1-3; D is ambiguous. V dropped 8 bases and J dropped 2 bases, with 13 bases sitting between them. The CDR3 extends over 14 amino acids. Germline lookup yields CDR1 ENHRY and CDR2 SYGVKD. This CDR3 is CAIRPHGTGNTIYF. The CDR3 DNA reads as TGTGCCATCCGCCCCCACGGGACTGGAAACACCATATATTTT.

V gene TRBV2 combines with J gene TRBJ1-5; perhaps TRBD1 as D (6 bases). The CDR3 spans 15 residues. Trimming cost V 6 bases and J 1 base, with 13 bases left between them. Germline CDR1 reads SNHLY; CDR2 reads FYNNEI. The CDR3 region is CASRNRAQSNQPQHF. The CDR3, as DNA: TGTGCCAGCAGGAACAGGGCCCAAAGCAATCAGCCCCAGCATTTT.

The chain has TRBV28 and TRBJ1-2; TRBD1 matches at 9 bases. The CDR3 runs to 16 residues. The junction had 9 bases not matched to a gene; V was cut back by 4 bases and J by 3 bases. Germline assignment: CDR1 MDHEN and CDR2 SYDVKM. CDR3 sequence reads: CASSSGTGTKDYGYTF. CDR3 DNA: TGTGCCAGCAGTTCAGGGACAGGGACGAAAGACTATGGCTACACCTTC.

V gene TRBV7-2 combines with J gene TRBJ2-2, with TRBD2 as a possible D gene (6 bases). Trimming took 1 base from V and 5 from J, leaving 11 bases between them. The CDR3 runs 15 residues. Germline loops: CDR1 SGHTA, CDR2 FQGNSA. The CDR3 region is CASSLGVAATGELFF. The CDR3, as DNA: TGTGCCAGCAGCTTAGGAGTAGCGGCAACCGGGGAGCTGTTTTTT.

The genes are TRBV7-8 and TRBJ1-4; D is perhaps TRBD1 (5 bases). CDR1 and CDR2 from the germline V gene are SGHVS and FQNEAQ. The CDR3 extends over 14 amino acids. Trimming shortened V by 4 bases and J by 6 bases, and 12 bases separated the two germline ends. The CDR3 DNA follows: TGTGCCAGCAGCTACCCGGGAGGGGATGAAAAACTGTTTTTT. This gives the protein CASSYPGGDEKLFF.

The chain has TRBV5-5 and TRBJ2-4, with TRBD1 matching 7 bases. Germline CDR1 reads SGHKS; CDR2 reads YYEKEE (reference sequence). The CDR3 is 14 amino acids. V lost 3 bases and J lost 5; bases outside the gene matches: 5. The CDR3 region has the DNA TGTGCCAGCAGCTGGTCCGGGACAGAAAACATTCAGTACTTC. As protein: CASSWSGTENIQYF.

This chain links TRBV5-6 with TRBJ2-1, with D perhaps matching TRBD2 (6 bases). The CDR3 spans 15 residues. V dropped 4 bases and J dropped 6 bases, with 17 bases sitting between them. Germline CDR1 and CDR2: SGHDT and YYEEEE. The CDR3 DNA is TGTGCCAGCAGCCCGGACGGGAGAGTAGGCAATGAGCAGTTCTTC. This gives the protein CASSPDGRVGNEQFF.

This clone has only a few counts. The rearrangement links TRBV7-2 to TRBJ1-6; D is undetermined. Germline loops: CDR1 SGHTA, CDR2 FQGNSA. The CDR3 covers 14 residues. V shed 5 bases and J shed 14 bases, with 19 bases lying between them. The CDR3 is CASSQSRTGLTLHF. CDR3 sequence (DNA): TGTGCCAGCAGCCAGAGTCGTACGGGGTTAACCCTCCACTTT. The complete variable domain, with remaining parts taken from reference TRBV7-2 and TRBJ1-6, reads GAGVSQSPSNKVTEKGKDVELRCDPISGHTALYWYRQSLGQGLEFLIYFQGNSAPDKSGLPSDRFSAERTGGSVSTLTIQRTQQEDSAVYLCASSQSRTGLTLHFGNGTRLTVT.